Each of the 24 T cell receptor beta chains below was sequenced from the same sample in a study of identical twins. TCRdb re-called the 5' RACE reads through MiXCR, storing one row per CDR3 protein. The data contain hundreds of thousands of distinct CDR3 sequences, 15% to 20% of them singletons. The same sample was also studied in work on T cells expressing NK-cell markers.

Source material: PBMCs. These receptors were obtained from a woman under 30 in good health.

The chain uses TRBV9 and TRBJ1-2, with 8 nucleotides matching TRBD1. The V and J ends lost 3 bases and 6 bases, in that order; junction bases with no gene match: 10. The CDR3 consists of 15 residues. Germline CDR1 reads SGDLS; CDR2 reads YYNGEE. The CDR3 DNA reads TGTGCCAGCAGCGCCCTGGGACAGGTCCTTGATGGCTACACCTTC. This encodes CASSALGQVLDGYTF.

This chain joins TRBV20-1 and TRBJ2-1, with 7 bases lining up with TRBD2. The CDR3 sequence is 16 residues long. Germline values: CDR1 DFQATT, CDR2 SNEGSKA (reference sequence). V dropped 5 bases and J dropped 6; count of bases not matched to a gene: 16. The CDR3 region has the DNA TGCAGTGCTGGAATTCGGGCTAGCGGTGGGATCAATGAGCAGTTCTTC. It is translated as CSAGIRASGGINEQFF.

This clonotype was counted only a few times. This chain uses TRBV29-1 with TRBJ2-7; D is perhaps TRBD2 (5 bases). This CDR3 spans 14 amino acids. Trimming shortened V by 2 bases and J by 2 bases, and 13 bases separated the two germline ends. Germline V gene sequence: CDR1 SQVTM, CDR2 ANQGSEA. DNA of the CDR3: TGCAGCGTTGAAACACTGGGAGTGACCTACGAGCAGTACTTC. Encoded protein: CSVETLGVTYEQYF.

This chain uses TRBV4-3 with TRBJ2-5; D remains ambiguous. This CDR3 has 15 amino acids. V lost 0 bases and J 4 bases, leaving 12 bases between the germline ends. The germline V gene has CDR1 LGHNA and CDR2 YSLEER. The DNA of the CDR3 is TGCGCCAGCAGCCAAGAAAAGAGCTACCGAGAGACCCAGTACTTC. Residues: CASSQEKSYRETQYF.

This clonotype was detected only a few times. The V and J genes are TRBV5-1 and TRBJ1-2; D is unresolved. The V and J ends lost 1 base and 6 bases respectively, with 16 bases between them. The length of the CDR3 is 15 residues. From germline, CDR1 is SGHRS and CDR2 YFSETQ. CDR3 DNA sequence: TGCGCCAGCAGCTTGTTCGCTCATTCGACCAATGGCTACACCTTC. Protein product: CASSLFAHSTNGYTF.

The chain employs TRBV3-1 and TRBJ2-2, with TRBD2 matching 11 bases. Germline V gene data show CDR1 as LGHDT and CDR2 as YNNKEL (reference sequence). V lost 7 bases to trimming and J lost 8 bases; unmatched junction nucleotides: 3. This CDR3 region has 13 residues. In nucleotides, the CDR3 is TGTGCCAGCATAGCGGGGGGGCCTGGGGAGCTGTTTTTT. It specifies CASIAGGPGELFF.

This clonotype was seen a handful of times. The chain links TRBV9 to TRBJ2-1; tentatively, D is TRBD2 (6 bases). Germline-derived CDR1 and CDR2 are SGDLS and YYNGEE. The V and J ends lost 1 base and 7 bases respectively, with 15 bases between them. The CDR3 sequence is 15 residues long. CDR3: CASSVTGTPGNEQFF. The CDR3 region has the DNA TGTGCCAGCAGCGTAACCGGGACTCCCGGGAATGAGCAGTTCTTC.

This sequence joins TRBV13 and TRBJ2-3; D is unresolved. The CDR3 extends over 11 amino acids. Germline-derived CDR1 and CDR2 are PRHDT and FYEKMQ (reference sequence). V was pared by 3 bases and J by 11 bases, with 9 bases between. CDR3 region: CASSFRNMQYF. The CDR3 DNA reads as TGTGCCAGCAGCTTCCGGAATATGCAGTATTTT. Variable domain in full (rest from reference TRBV13 and TRBJ2-3): AAGVIQSPRHLIKEKRETATLKCYPIPRHDTVYWYQQGPGQDPQFLISFYEKMQSDKGSIPDRFSAQQFSDYHSELNMSSLELGDSALYFCASSFRNMQYFGPGTRLTVL.

This sequence joins TRBV7-2 and TRBJ1-2; D ambiguous. Between the trimmed V and J ends, which lost 5 bases and 5 bases, there was a span of 9 bases. The germline CDR1 and CDR2 sequences are SGHTA and FQGNSA. The CDR3 runs 12 residues. The CDR3 reads CASSQIQYGYTF. The CDR3 coding sequence is TGTGCCAGCAGCCAGATCCAATATGGCTACACCTTC.

CDR3 loop: CASSRDSHPNQPQHF. The CDR3 DNA sequence: TGTGCCAGCAGTAGGGACAGCCATCCCAATCAGCCCCAGCATTTT. The rearrangement uses TRBV6-1 and TRBJ1-5, with 7 bases fitting TRBD1. This CDR3 contains 15 residues. The junction had 7 bases not matched to a gene; V was cut back by 5 bases and J by 3 bases. CDR1 and CDR2 (germline): MNHNS, SASEGT.

The chain joins TRBV13 to TRBJ2-5; D perhaps matches TRBD2 (6 bases). The CDR3 has 13 amino acids. The germline CDR1 and CDR2 sequences are PRHDT and FYEKMQ (reference sequence). The V end lost 10 bases, the J end lost 2 bases, and 14 bases lay between the germline ends. The CDR3 nucleotides are TGTGCCATCAGTAGGGGACTTCAAGAGACCCAGTACTTC. Amino acid sequence: CAISRGLQETQYF.

The V call is TRBV2, the J call TRBJ2-3; 8 bases map to TRBD2. The CDR3 runs 15 residues. The germline V gene encodes CDR1 SNHLY and CDR2 FYNNEI. Trimming took 8 bases from V and 2 from J; bases not matched to a gene: 9. For the CDR3, the DNA is TGTGCCAGCGGTTACACTAGCGGTTACACAGATACGCAGTATTTT. It codes for CASGYTSGYTDTQYF.

In this sample, this clonotype turned up a few times. J is TRBJ2-2 and V is TRBV12-3 or TRBV12-4; TRBD2 might be the D (6 bases). The V end lost 1 base, the J end lost 7 bases, and 19 bases lay between the germline ends. The CDR3 contains 17 residues. CDR3 in amino acids: CASSLGPGRRDFGELFF. In nucleotides, the CDR3 is TGTGCCAGCAGTTTAGGCCCCGGGAGAAGGGATTTCGGGGAGCTGTTTTTT.

This clonotype was picked up a small number of times. J is TRBJ2-2 and V is TRBV20-1; 11 nucleotides align to TRBD2. The CDR3 is 15 amino acids. Germline loops: CDR1 DFQATT, CDR2 SNEGSKA (reference sequence). The J segment lost 1 base and the V segment lost 5 bases, leaving 3 bases of the junction unmatched. The CDR3 sequence is CSAPTSGVNTGELFF. CDR3 nucleotide sequence: TGCAGTGCTCCGACTAGCGGGGTGAACACCGGGGAGCTGTTTTTT.

Points on this clonotype: The junction differs from germline at one of its ends, possibly a read error. The CDR3 DNA reads as TGTGCTAGCAGCCCTTCCCCGCGGGGCCCCTACGAGCAGTACTTC. Translating it yields CASSPSPRGPYEQYF. The chain carries TRBV7-7 and TRBJ2-7, with a possible D match to TRBD2 (6 bases). The CDR3 runs 15 residues. CDR1 is SSHAT, CDR2 FNYEAQ, per germline (reference sequence). Full variable domain (remainder filled in from reference TRBV7-7 and TRBJ2-7): GAGVSQSPRYKVTKRGQDVTLRCDPISSHATLYWYQQALGQGPEFLTYFNYEAQPDKSGLPSDRFSAERPEGSISTLTIQRTEQRDSAMYRCASSPSPRGPYEQYFGPGTRLTVT.

The sample holds a few counts of this clonotype. The genes are TRBV6-1 and TRBJ1-2; D possibly corresponds to TRBD1 (6 bases). V lost 4 bases to trimming and J lost 5 bases, with 11 bases between them. CDR1 is MNHNS and CDR2 is SASEGT in the germline V gene. CDR3 length: 13 residues. The CDR3 nucleotides read TGTGCCAGCAGTGGCGGGGGCTTGTATGGCTACACCTTC. It codes for CASSGGGLYGYTF.

V and J are TRBV12-3 or TRBV12-4 and TRBJ2-3, with 7 bases aligning to TRBD2. There are 14 residues in the CDR3. The junction had 8 bases not matched to a gene; V was cut back by 6 bases and J by 5 bases. DNA for the CDR3: TGTGCCAGCAGCGATCCTCGGGGGGTAGATACGCAGTATTTT. Residues: CASSDPRGVDTQYF.

The gene calls are TRBV20-1 and TRBJ2-7; 7 bases line up with TRBD1. Germline V gene data show CDR1 as DFQATT and CDR2 as SNEGSKA (reference sequence). The V segment lost 5 bases and the J segment 6 bases; nucleotides outside the gene matches: 10. The CDR3 has 13 residues. The DNA of the CDR3 is TGCAGTGCTGCACCCGGGACAGATCTCGAGCAGTACTTC. Protein sequence: CSAAPGTDLEQYF.

This clonotype has only a few counts. The chain combines TRBV25-1 with TRBJ2-1; D unresolved. The CDR3 is 13 residues long. Germline CDR1 MGHDK, CDR2 SYGVNS. V lost 5 bases to trimming and J lost 12 bases, with 17 bases between them. This chain's CDR3 is CASSPGPFIGQFF. In nucleotides, the CDR3 is TGTGCCAGCAGTCCCGGACCCTTCATCGGGCAGTTCTTC.

This clonotype has only a few counts. This chain joins TRBV12-3 or TRBV12-4 and TRBJ1-4; D ambiguous. Trimming shortened V by 3 bases and J by 9 bases, and 5 bases separated the two germline ends. The CDR3 is 11 residues long. CDR3 DNA sequence: TGTGCCAGCAGTTTGAACCAAAAACTGTTTTTT. Protein: CASSLNQKLFF.

This clonotype has a handful of counts. The rearrangement joins TRBV4-3 to TRBJ2-7, with D uncertain. There are 14 residues in the CDR3. V was trimmed by 3 bases and J by 0 bases, leaving 9 bases between them. Germline V lookup: CDR1 LGHNA, CDR2 YSLEER. This chain's CDR3 is CASSQSSTSYEQYF. The CDR3 DNA follows: TGCGCCAGCAGCCAGAGCAGCACCTCCTACGAGCAGTACTTC.

Ten or more counts support this clonotype. The chain employs TRBV12-3 or TRBV12-4 and TRBJ2-2; D is uncertain. The CDR3 has 12 residues. Trimming stripped 3 bases from V and 7 bases from J, with 6 bases between. CDR3 residues: CASSFISGELFF. The CDR3 DNA is TGTGCCAGCAGTTTCATCAGCGGGGAGCTGTTTTTT.

The genes are TRBV5-1 and TRBJ2-3; D remains unclear. This CDR3 has 13 amino acids. With 4 bases removed from V and 4 bases from J, the gap between germline ends came to 10 bases. The germline gives CDR1 SGHRS, CDR2 YFSETQ. The CDR3, as DNA: TGCGCCAGCAGCAACGGTCCCCCAGATACGCAGTATTTT. It codes for CASSNGPPDTQYF.

The chain employs TRBV20-1 and TRBJ2-7, with TRBD2 matching 8 bases. CDR1 is DFQATT and CDR2 is SNEGSKA in the germline V gene (reference sequence). V was clipped by 3 bases and J by 7 bases; unmatched bases: 14. The CDR3 consists of 15 residues. The CDR3: CSASDPLGLAGEQYF. CDR3 in DNA: TGCAGTGCTAGCGATCCCCTTGGACTAGCTGGGGAGCAGTACTTC.